This TCR beta chain was recorded in a study of blood T cell repertoires in COVID-19. On the study more broadly: The samples span acute and convalescent COVID-19 from the United States, Italy and Spain. PBMCs, B-cell-depleted T cells, or T cells were the source of the cDNA or gDNA that made up the material.

Under the authors' procedure: Nucleated cell number was recorded as an estimate derived from reference gene primer amplification. Method: immunoSEQ multiplex PCR; TCRdb's copy keeps in-frame clones and lacks some. D and trimming come from the DNA, and the V and J calls and clone size come from that table. The table has around 230,000 clones, less than 90% seen once. Germline V gene lookup returns CDR1 SGHAT and CDR2 FQNNGV. The CDR3 is 13 amino acids. V gave up 5 bases and J gave up 3 bases, with 11 bases separating them. Input material: peripheral blood. This clonotype was obtained from a woman aged 70-85 years with active or convalescent COVID-19. The rearrangement uses TRBV11-2 and TRBJ2-7, with D perhaps matching TRBD2 (5 bases). In DNA, the CDR3 is TGTGCCAGCAGCCCCCCCGGGATCTACGAGCAGTACTTC. It is translated as CASSPPGIYEQYF.